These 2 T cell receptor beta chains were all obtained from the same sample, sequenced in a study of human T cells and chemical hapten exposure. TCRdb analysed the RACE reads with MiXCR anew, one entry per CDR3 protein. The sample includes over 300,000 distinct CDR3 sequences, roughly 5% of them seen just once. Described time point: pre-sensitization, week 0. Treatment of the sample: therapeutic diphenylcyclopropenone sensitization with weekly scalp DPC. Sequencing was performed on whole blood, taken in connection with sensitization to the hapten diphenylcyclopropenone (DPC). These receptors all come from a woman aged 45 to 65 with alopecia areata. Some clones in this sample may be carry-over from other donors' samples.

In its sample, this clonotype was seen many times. The CDR3 reads CASSSGLNTEAFF. CDR3 in DNA: TGTGCCAGCAGTTCTGGGCTGAACACTGAAGCTTTCTTT. This chain connects TRBV12-3 or TRBV12-4 to TRBJ1-1; the D is unclear. The CDR3 is 13 residues long. The V and J ends lost 4 bases and 0 bases respectively, with 6 bases between them.

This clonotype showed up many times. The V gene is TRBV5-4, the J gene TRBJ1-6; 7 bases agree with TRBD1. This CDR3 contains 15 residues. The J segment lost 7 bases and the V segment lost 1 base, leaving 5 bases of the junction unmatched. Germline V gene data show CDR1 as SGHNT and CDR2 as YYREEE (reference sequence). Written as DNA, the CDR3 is TGTGCCAGCAGCTTGATAGGGGGCGAGAATTCACCCCTCCACTTT. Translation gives CASSLIGGENSPLHF.